These 14 T cell receptor beta chains originate from one sample sequenced in a study of spatial heterogeneity in lung cancer. Study results and limitations: Mutation counts in tumors were tracked by counts of expanded intratumoral alpha and beta TCRs.

Their target antigens are unknown. Documented time point: sample taken at primary tumor resection. TCRdb recomputed calls from the 5' RACE reads with MiXCR, one row per CDR3 protein. The sample records 3,000 to 4,000 distinct CDR3 sequences, about 7% being singletons. The sample was lung tumor tissue, taken at surgery. All receptors come from a male donor with early-stage non-small cell lung cancer.

By sample fraction, this clonotype is medium-sized. Within a library made for alpha chains, this beta chain is off target, and its count is uninformative. The rearrangement links TRBV28 to TRBJ1-5; 7 bases are a match to TRBD1. The junction had 8 bases not matched to a gene; V was cut back by 6 bases and J by 6 bases. The CDR3 spans 14 residues. The germline V gene has CDR1 MDHEN and CDR2 SYDVKM. The CDR3 region is CASRAGGTGQPQHF. As DNA, the CDR3 is TGTGCCAGCAGGGCAGGGGGGACGGGTCAGCCCCAGCATTTT.

This clonotype counts as medium-sized. This beta chain lies outside the target of a library built for alpha chains; its clone size means little. This chain links TRBV11-3 with TRBJ2-3, with 12 bases fitting TRBD2. With V trimmed by 5 bases and J by 4 bases, 10 bases remained unmatched. There are 17 residues in the CDR3. Germline V gene lookup returns CDR1 SGHNT and CDR2 YENEEA. DNA of the CDR3: TGTGCCAGCAGCAGAGGTACGACTAGCGGGAGTTCAGATACGCAGTATTTT. Protein sequence: CASSRGTTSGSSDTQYF.

By sample share, this clonotype is large. This beta chain is off target for a library built for alpha chains, so its abundance means little. The chain has TRBV21-1 and TRBJ2-7; the table's TRBD1 call for D was not verified on the DNA. TRBV21-1 constitutes a pseudogene. This CDR3 has 17 residues. The CDR3 bases are TGTGCCAGCACGGGCTGGAGGGGACAGGGGGCGTCCTACGAGCAGTACGTC. Translation gives CASTGWRGQGASYEQYV.

This clonotype is categorized as medium-sized. This beta chain was picked up by a library intended for alpha chains and is off target, so its count carries little meaning. CDR3 region: CASSPSGTSGSQDEQFF. CDR3 bases: TGTGCCAGCAGCCCCTCCGGGACTAGCGGGAGTCAGGATGAGCAGTTCTTC. This sequence joins TRBV7-3 and TRBJ2-1, with 14 nucleotides matching TRBD2. V gave up 5 bases and J gave up 8 bases; unmatched junction bases: 11. Germline CDR1 reads SGHTA; CDR2 reads FQGTGA. This CDR3 region has 17 residues. The whole variable domain, remainder taken from reference TRBV7-3 and TRBJ2-1, is GAGVSQTPSNKVTEKGKYVELRCDPISGHTALYWYRQSLGQGPEFLIYFQGTGAADDSGLPNDRFFAVRPEGSVSTLKIQRTERGDSAVYLCASSPSGTSGSQDEQFFGPGTRLTVL.

This clonotype was seen ten or more times. In a library made to pick up alpha chains, this beta chain is a stray read with a size that means little. The genes are TRBV15 and TRBJ1-5; no definite D call. V was pared by 1 base and J by 7 bases, with 11 bases between. The CDR3 contains 14 residues. From germline, CDR1 is LNHNV and CDR2 YYDKDF (reference sequence). The CDR3 region has the DNA TGTGCCACCAGCAGAGTCGGGTTGGACCAGCCCCAGCATTTT. Amino acids: CATSRVGLDQPQHF. Looking up the rest from reference TRBV15 and TRBJ1-5 gives the full variable domain: DAMVIQNPRYQVTQFGKPVTLSCSQTLNHNVMYWYQQKSSQAPKLLFHYYDKDFNNEADTPDNFQSRRPNTSFCFLDIRSPGLGDTAMYLCATSRVGLDQPQHFGDGTRLSIL.

This clonotype is labeled medium-sized (0.01 to 0.1%). This beta chain slipped into a library made for alpha chains as a stray read, so its size is not meaningful. The chain uses TRBV18 and TRBJ2-7; D remains ambiguous. The length of the CDR3 is 16 residues. Germline V CDR1 and CDR2: KGHSH, LQKENI. V was pared by 3 bases and J by 1 base, with 16 bases between. CDR3 protein: CASSPFEALGSYEQYF. The CDR3 DNA reads TGTGCCAGCTCACCCTTCGAGGCCCTGGGGTCCTACGAGCAGTACTTC.

This clonotype counts as large. The library was designed around alpha chains, so this beta chain is a stray read whose abundance carries little weight. The rearrangement joins TRBV7-6 to TRBJ2-1; D ambiguous. V lost 4 bases and J 7 bases, leaving 8 bases between the germline ends. Germline-derived CDR1 and CDR2 are SGHVS and FNYEAQ. The CDR3 covers 12 residues. CDR3 in amino acids: CASSSSINEQFF. The CDR3 DNA is TGTGCCAGCAGCTCCAGTATTAATGAGCAGTTCTTC.

There are many counts of this clonotype. This beta chain appears as a stray read in a library generated for alpha chains; its size is not informative. The chain links TRBV2 to TRBJ1-2, with D unclear. The CDR3 contains 17 residues. V gave up 1 base and J gave up 4 bases, with 19 bases separating them. Germline V gene lookup returns CDR1 SNHLY and CDR2 FYNNEI. Here the CDR3 reads CASSEGPLLARAYGYTF. CDR3 coding DNA: TGTGCCAGCAGTGAAGGTCCCCTCCTAGCCCGAGCCTATGGCTACACCTTC.

This clonotype ranks as medium-sized. A library made for alpha chains picked up this beta chain off target, so its size means little. V usage is TRBV12-3 or TRBV12-4 and J usage is TRBJ1-6; 8 bases are a match to TRBD1. The CDR3 sequence is 14 residues long. V was pared by 7 bases and J by 8 bases, with 7 bases of the junction left unmatched. The CDR3 bases are TGTGCCAGCACCCCGACAGGGGCCCATTCACCCCTCCACTTT. Protein product: CASTPTGAHSPLHF.

This clonotype was detected ten times or more. A library made for alpha chains picked up this beta chain off target, so its size means little. This chain uses TRBV29-1 with TRBJ2-3; the D is unclear. CDR3 length: 11 residues. V shed 6 bases and J shed 4 bases, with 8 bases lying between them. Per the germline V gene, CDR1 is SQVTM and CDR2 is ANQGSEA. The CDR3 bases are TGCAGCGTCTCCACCGCAGATACGCAGTATTTT. Translated: CSVSTADTQYF.

This clonotype was observed many times. This beta chain lies outside the target of a library built for alpha chains; its clone size means little. The chain carries TRBV3-1 and TRBJ1-2; no definite D call. Germline CDR1 and CDR2: LGHDT and YNNKEL (reference sequence). CDR3 length: 14 residues. Trimming cost V 0 bases and J 10 bases, with 15 bases left between them. The DNA of the CDR3 is TGTGCCAGCAGCCAAGATCGGGTGATAGGTGACTACACCTTC. Translation: CASSQDRVIGDYTF.

A note on this clonotype: This beta chain slipped into a library made for alpha chains as a stray read, so its size is not meaningful. The J gene is TRBJ2-6, the V gene TRBV4-1; D tentatively fits TRBD1 or TRBD2 (5 bases each). Germline V lookup: CDR1 MGHRA, CDR2 YSYEKL. Deletions cut 1 base from V and 9 bases from J, with 19 bases between. CDR3 length: 17 amino acids. CDR3 in amino acids: CASSQAASGRSFNVLTF. In DNA, the CDR3 is TGCGCCAGCAGCCAAGCGGCGTCGGGACGGTCCTTCAACGTCCTGACTTTC.

In this sample, this clonotype is medium-sized (0.01 to 0.1%). Little can be read into the size of this beta chain, an off-target read in a library designed for alpha chains. The chain has TRBV5-6 and TRBJ2-1; D gene ambiguous. The CDR3 has 12 residues. V was pared by 1 base and J by 7 bases, with 6 bases between. Looked up from germline, CDR1 is SGHDT and CDR2 is YYEEEE. CDR3 bases: TGTGCCAGCAGCTTGTGGATGAATGAGCAGTTCTTC. It is translated as CASSLWMNEQFF.

This clonotype was found many times. A much more abundant neighbour one base away suggests this may be a read error. Within a library made for alpha chains, this beta chain is off target, and its count is uninformative. The chain combines TRBV30 with TRBJ2-5; 7 nucleotides match TRBD1. The CDR3 totals 16 residues. The V and J ends lost 3 bases and 0 bases, in that order; junction bases with no gene match: 10. CDR1 is GTSNPN, CDR2 SVGIG, per germline (reference sequence). The CDR3 here is CAWSGTGRGNQETQYF. CDR3 DNA sequence: TGTGCCTGGAGCGGGACGGGCAGGGGGAACCAAGAGACCCAGTACTTC.